The T cell receptor (beta chain) under discussion was sequenced for a study of shared clonotypes between healthy human individuals. Study as a whole: Participating donors consisted of two women and a few men aged 18 to 49. Overall study findings and caveats: Inspection by rarefaction showed sorted-subset sequencing to be incomplete despite large depth.

Both subsets, CD45RA+ naive and CD45RA-negative memory, were split from the CD4+ cells. V was clipped by 4 bases and J by 0 bases, with 15 bases between them. The CDR3 spans 16 residues. Germline CDR1 is SGHRS and CDR2 is YFSETQ. Worth noting for this clone: Its target is unknown.

Deep-level settings were used for running the assay. Profiled with immunoSEQ multiplex PCR; TCRdb holds only in-frame clones, not every one. The repertoire includes approximately 1,500,000 clones, nearly 99% of them detected once, and roughly 0.45% sits in the top ten. The sequenced sample was naive CD4+ T cells sorted from blood. The subset is: CD45RA+ positively selected. This clonotype was obtained from a young man in good health. The chain uses TRBV5-1 and TRBJ2-3; D not resolved. The CDR3 sequence: CASSPVGGPSTDTQYF. The CDR3 region has the DNA TGCGCCAGCAGCCCGGTAGGTGGACCTAGCACAGATACGCAGTATTTT.